A single T cell receptor (beta chain) is shown here with its context. Trimming removed 2 bases from V and 6 bases from J; junction bases left unmatched: 7. This CDR3 has 17 residues. The V gene's germline CDR1 is SGHRS and CDR2 YFSETQ. This specimen comes from a study of CD8 T cells in Susac syndrome. The authors sequenced TCR beta from blood CD8+ and CD4+ T cells. Random hexamers were used to reverse transcribe an amount of about 0.5 to 1 ug RNA. Across 54 Vbeta and 13 Jbeta, TCR beta CDR3 was amplified with immunoSEQ multiplex PCR. One entry per CDR3 protein results from TCRdb running MiXCR on the immunoSEQ multiplex PCR reads. The sample lists some 400,000 distinct CDR3 sequences; roughly 85% were seen once.

The chain couples TRBV5-1 to TRBJ2-1; the match to TRBD2 covers 14 bases. The clonotype comes from a human donor with multiple sclerosis. Sequencing was performed on CD8+ T cells from PBMCs. Here the CDR3 DNA reads TGCGCCAGCAGCTTAACCCCCGGGACTAGCGGGGGCAATGAGCAGTTCTTC. It translates to CASSLTPGTSGGNEQFF.